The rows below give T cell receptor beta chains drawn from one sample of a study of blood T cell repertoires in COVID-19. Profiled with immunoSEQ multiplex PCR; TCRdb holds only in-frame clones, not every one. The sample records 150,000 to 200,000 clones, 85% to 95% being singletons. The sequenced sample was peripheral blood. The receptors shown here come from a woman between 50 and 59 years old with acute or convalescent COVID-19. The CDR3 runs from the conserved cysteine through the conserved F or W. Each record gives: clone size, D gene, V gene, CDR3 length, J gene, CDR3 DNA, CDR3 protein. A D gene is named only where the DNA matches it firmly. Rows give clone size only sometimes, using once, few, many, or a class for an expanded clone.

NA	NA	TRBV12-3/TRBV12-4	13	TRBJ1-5	TGTGCCAGCAGTATTGCAGGGAATCAGCCCCAGCATTTT	CASSIAGNQPQHF
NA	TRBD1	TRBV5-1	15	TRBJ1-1	TGCGCCAGCAGCTTGGTGGGAACAGGGGGCAGGGTAGCTTTCTTT	CASSLVGTGGRVAFF
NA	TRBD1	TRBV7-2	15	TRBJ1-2	TGTGCCAGCAGCTTAGCGGGACAGGGGACCTATGGCTACACCTTC	CASSLAGQGTYGYTF
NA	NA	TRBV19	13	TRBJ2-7	TGTGCCAGTAGTGCCCGGGACTCCTACGAGCAGTACTTC	CASSARDSYEQYF
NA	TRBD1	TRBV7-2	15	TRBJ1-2	TGTGCCAGCAGCTTAGCGGGGAACAGGGGAAATGGCTACACCTTC	CASSLAGNRGNGYTF
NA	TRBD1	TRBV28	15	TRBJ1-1	TGTGCCAGCAGGCGCGGCGGGACAGGGAACACTGAAGCTTTCTTT	CASRRGGTGNTEAFF
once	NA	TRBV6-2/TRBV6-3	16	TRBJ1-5	TGTGCCAGCAGTCAAAAGACAGGCAAGGCCCATCAGCCCCAGCATTTT	CASSQKTGKAHQPQHF
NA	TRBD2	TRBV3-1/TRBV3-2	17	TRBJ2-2	TGTGCCAGCAGCCCCACCTGGGGCGGGAGTGGGACCGGGGAGCTGTTTTTT	CASSPTWGGSGTGELFF
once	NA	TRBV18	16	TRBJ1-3	TGTGCCAGCTCACGGGATACAGGGCTCTCTGGAAACACCATATATTTT	CASSRDTGLSGNTIYF
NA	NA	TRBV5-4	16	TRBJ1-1	TGTGCCAGCAGCTTGACTGGGGGGGATTTGAACACTGAAGCTTTCTTT	CASSLTGGDLNTEAFF
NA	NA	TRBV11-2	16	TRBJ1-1	TGTGCCAGCAGCACAAAAGTGGGAGACCCGAACACTGAAGCTTTCTTT	CASSTKVGDPNTEAFF
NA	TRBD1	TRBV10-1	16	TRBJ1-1	TGCGCCAGCAGTGAGTCGTGGACAGGGGCGGGGACTGAAGCTTTCTTT	CASSESWTGAGTEAFF
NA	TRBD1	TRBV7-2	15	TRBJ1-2	TGTGCCAGCATCCCGGGACAGGGTTTCTACTATGGCTACACCTTC	CASIPGQGFYYGYTF
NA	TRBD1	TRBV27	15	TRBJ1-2	TGTGCCAGCAGTATAGGACAGGGGGCAGGGTATGGCTACACCTTC	CASSIGQGAGYGYTF
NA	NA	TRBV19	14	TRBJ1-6	TGTGCCAGTAGTGCGGACAGAGTTCGTTCACCCCTCCACTTT	CASSADRVRSPLHF
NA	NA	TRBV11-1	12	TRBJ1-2	TGTGCCAGCAGCTCTGGACAGAAAGGCTACACCTTC	CASSSGQKGYTF
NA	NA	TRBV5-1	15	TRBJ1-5	TGCGCCAGCAGCTTGGACGGGGATAGCAATCAGCCCCAGCATTTT	CASSLDGDSNQPQHF
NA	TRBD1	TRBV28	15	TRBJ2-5	TGTGCCAGCAGTCGAGACAGGGGGGACCAAGAGACCCAGTACTTC	CASSRDRGDQETQYF
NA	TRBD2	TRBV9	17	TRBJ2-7	TGTGCCAGCAGCCCAAGCCGACTAGCGGGAGTGGGCGGCGAGCAGTACTTC	CASSPSRLAGVGGEQYF
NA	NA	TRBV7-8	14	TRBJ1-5	TGTGCCAGCAGACTGGGGGCGAGCAATCAGCCCCAGCATTTT	CASRLGASNQPQHF
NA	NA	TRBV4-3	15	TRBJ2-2	TGCGCCAGCAGCCAAGAGGGGGCGCGGGCCGGGGAGCTGTTTTTT	CASSQEGARAGELFF
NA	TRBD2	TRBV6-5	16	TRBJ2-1	TGTGCCAGCAGTTCCTTAGGGAGCGGGAGGGCAAAGGAGCAGTTCTTC	CASSSLGSGRAKEQFF
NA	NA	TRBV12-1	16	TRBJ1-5	TGTGCCAGCAGCTTTGCGGGGCTCGGTTCCAATCAGCCCCAGCATTTT	CASSFAGLGSNQPQHF
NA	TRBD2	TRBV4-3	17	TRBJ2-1	TGCGCCAGCAGCCCAACTAGCGGGAGGGGGGCCTACAATGAGCAGTTCTTC	CASSPTSGRGAYNEQFF
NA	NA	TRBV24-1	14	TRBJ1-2	TGTGCCACCAGTGATTTAAGCTTTAACTATGGCTACACCTTC	CATSDLSFNYGYTF
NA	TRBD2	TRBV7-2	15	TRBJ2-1	TGTGCCAGCATCGAAGTGCTAGCGGGAGGAGGTGAGCAGTTCTTC	CASIEVLAGGGEQFF
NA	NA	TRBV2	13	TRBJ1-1	TGTGCCAGCACGCAACATCTGAACACTGAAGCTTTCTTT	CASTQHLNTEAFF